The 10 T cell receptor beta chains below were found in one sample sequenced in a study of T cells expressing NK-cell markers. TCRdb re-called the 5' RACE reads and catalogs CDR3 proteins one per entry, DNA excluded. This sample's clone table lists roughly 180,000 distinct CDR3 sequences. The sequenced material came from blood T cells: a sorted CD56 or NKG2C T cell subset, CD4+ or CD8+ T cells, or bulk PBMC T cells (not recorded which). The receptors here all came from a woman between 18 and 70 years old in good health.

V and J are TRBV5-1 and TRBJ2-1; lacking DNA, the TRBD2 call made by TCRdb goes unchecked. The CDR3 totals 16 residues. Germline assignment: CDR1 SGHRS and CDR2 YFSETQ. The CDR3 sequence is CASSPAGTSLHNEQFF.

The CDR3 here is CASSLGGAAKNIQYF. The chain uses TRBV7-2 and TRBJ2-4; there is no DNA to check the TCRdb D call of TRBD1. Germline CDR1 and CDR2: SGHTA and FQGNSA. The CDR3 contains 15 residues.

The chain is built from TRBV19 and TRBJ2-1; absent DNA, TCRdb's TRBD2 call cannot be checked. The V gene's germline CDR1 is LNHDA and CDR2 SQIVND (reference sequence). The CDR3 consists of 15 residues. CDR3 in amino acids: CASSISAGLYNEQFF.

V and J are TRBV14 and TRBJ1-6. The CDR3 has 16 amino acids. Germline V CDR1 and CDR2: SGHDN, FVKESK. The CDR3 region is CASSHLRGTENSPLHF.

This chain joins TRBV5-6 and TRBJ2-5; with no DNA, the TCRdb D assignment of TRBD1 cannot be verified. CDR1 and CDR2 from the germline V gene are SGHDT and YYEEEE. This CDR3 has 14 residues. CDR3 loop: CASSLGTAQETQYF.

The V and J genes are TRBV9 and TRBJ2-3. The CDR3 is 16 amino acids. Per the germline V gene, CDR1 is SGDLS and CDR2 is YYNGEE. The CDR3 here is CASSVDWASGTDTQYF.

The chain uses TRBV7-6 and TRBJ2-1; TCRdb outputs TRBD1, but without DNA this stays unchecked. The germline V gene encodes CDR1 SGHVS and CDR2 FNYEAQ. The CDR3 consists of 18 residues. Here the CDR3 reads CASSRGDRGLGIYNEQFF.

The V and J genes are TRBV15 and TRBJ2-6. This CDR3 has 16 amino acids. CDR1 is LNHNV and CDR2 is YYDKDF in the germline V gene (reference sequence). The CDR3 region is CATSRDPTSGANVLTF.

The chain uses TRBV12-3 or TRBV12-4 and TRBJ2-3; TCRdb gives TRBD2 as the D gene, but with no DNA this cannot be confirmed. This CDR3 region has 12 residues. CDR3 residues: CASGSGSDTQYF.

The chain recombines TRBV21-1 with TRBJ2-7; TCRdb calls TRBD1, which cannot be checked without DNA. TRBV21-1 is a known pseudogene. This CDR3 spans 17 amino acids. CDR3 sequence reads: CASSKTPDRVDNYEQYF.